This T cell receptor beta chain was identified during a study of T cells in Graves' hyperthyroidism and ophthalmopathy. Study-wide points: Stable hyperthyroidism was separated from ophthalmopathy by a model based on 13 V-J features.

Concerning this clonotype: Its antigen is not known.

TCR beta CDR3 regions were amplified from RNA. The HTBI primer set served for first-round RT-PCR of the TCR CDR3. Via MiXCR, TCRdb re-called the multiplex PCR reads, giving one row per CDR3 protein. Among approximately 700,000 distinct CDR3 sequences listed, 45% were seen once. J lost 5 bases, V lost 3 bases, and 4 bases had no gene match. The germline V gene has CDR1 MNHNS and CDR2 SASEGT. The CDR3 runs 15 residues. For the diagnoses, clinical symptoms, serum thyroxine and TRAb, thyroid ultrasound and orbital computed tomography were used. This TCR was recovered from an adult man with Graves' disease, either hyperthyroidism or ophthalmopathy (not recorded which). This chain links TRBV6-1 with TRBJ2-7, with 13 bases identical to TRBD2. The specimen sequenced was peripheral blood or thyroid tissue (not recorded which). As DNA, the CDR3 is TGTGCCAGCAGTGACGGACTAGCGGGAGTAAACGAGCAGTACTTC. This translates into CASSDGLAGVNEQYF.